These T cell receptor beta chains were read from a single sample in a study of early T cells in non-severe SARS-CoV-2 infection. TCRdb reanalysed the 5' RACE reads using MiXCR and keeps one entry per CDR3 protein. Of 40,000 to 50,000 distinct CDR3 sequences listed, approximately 5.1% are singletons. This material consisted of whole blood, taken at baseline. Source of these receptors: an adult who was a healthcare worker with PCR-confirmed SARS-CoV-2 infection or an uninfected control (not recorded which). Both conserved end residues are part of each CDR3. Each record gives: D gene, clone size, J gene, V gene, CDR3 protein, CDR3 DNA. D genes are given only for firm matches. The size field is filled for only some rows; it gives once, few, many or a size class.

-	many	TRBJ2-7	TRBV28	CASSFDSYEQYF	TGTGCCAGCAGTTTCGACAGCTACGAGCAGTACTTC
-	many	TRBJ2-7	TRBV20-1	CSASREGVTYEQYF	TGCAGTGCTAGTAGGGAAGGGGTAACCTACGAGCAGTACTTC
-	-	TRBJ1-1	TRBV5-1	CASSRAVMNTEAFF	TGCGCCAGCAGCCGGGCCGTCATGAACACTGAAGCTTTCTTT
-	-	TRBJ2-2	TRBV18	CASSLQQPDTGELFF	TGTGCCAGCTCACTCCAGCAGCCGGACACCGGGGAGCTGTTTTTT
-	many	TRBJ1-1	TRBV28	CASSAGTWALRNTEAFF	TGTGCCAGCAGTGCCGGGACATGGGCCCTTCGGAACACTGAAGCTTTCTTT
TRBD2	few	TRBJ2-1	TRBV20-1	CSATGGRAGNEQFF	TGCAGTGCTACCGGCGGGAGGGCCGGGAATGAGCAGTTCTTC
-	many	TRBJ2-7	TRBV25-1	CASSGADEQYF	TGTGCCAGCAGTGGGGCGGACGAGCAGTACTTC
-	many	TRBJ2-3	TRBV10-3	CAISAAPPWSTDTQYF	TGTGCCATCAGTGCGGCACCCCCGTGGAGCACAGATACGCAGTATTTT
-	many	TRBJ2-7	TRBV6-1	CASISTSGGSYEQYF	TGTGCCAGCATCTCGACTAGTGGTGGTTCCTACGAGCAGTACTTC
-	many	TRBJ2-1	TRBV30	CAWCGLVEQFF	TGTGCCTGGTGCGGATTAGTTGAGCAGTTCTTC
TRBD1	many	TRBJ2-7	TRBV7-8	CASRQGASSYEQYF	TGTGCCAGCCGACAGGGAGCGAGCTCCTACGAGCAGTACTTC
TRBD2	many	TRBJ2-2	TRBV12-3/TRBV12-4	CASSRLAGDFANTGELFF	TGTGCCAGCAGTAGATTAGCGGGAGACTTCGCGAACACCGGGGAGCTGTTTTTT
TRBD2	few	TRBJ2-3	TRBV10-3	CAINQGLAGDTQYF	TGTGCCATCAACCAGGGACTAGCGGGAGATACGCAGTATTTT
-	many	TRBJ1-1	TRBV18	CASSPPLLRGTEAFF	TGTGCCAGCTCACCACCTCTCCTCCGTGGAACTGAAGCTTTCTTT
TRBD2	few	TRBJ2-7	TRBV28	CASSLGLAVREQYF	TGTGCCAGCAGCTTGGGACTAGCGGTTCGGGAGCAGTACTTC
-	many	TRBJ1-1	TRBV2	CASSELRDGEGKAFF	TGTGCCAGCAGTGAACTGCGGGATGGCGAAGGGAAAGCTTTCTTT
-	-	TRBJ1-6	TRBV2	CASSEAPVALHF	TGTGCCAGCAGTGAAGCCCCAGTAGCCCTCCACTTT
-	many	TRBJ1-1	TRBV18	CASSSAGDTEAFF	TGTGCCAGCTCATCCGCAGGGGACACTGAAGCTTTCTTT
-	many	TRBJ2-1	TRBV7-3	CASSLYRWNEQFF	TGTGCCAGCAGCTTATATCGGTGGAATGAGCAGTTCTTC
-	-	TRBJ2-3	TRBV12-3/TRBV12-4	CASSFSLVPDTQYF	TGTGCCAGCAGTTTTTCCCTAGTCCCAGATACGCAGTATTTT
TRBD2	-	TRBJ2-1	TRBV7-3	CASSPGTSGSFGEQFF	TGTGCCAGCAGCCCTGGGACTAGCGGGAGCTTTGGTGAGCAGTTCTTC
-	few	TRBJ2-3	TRBV10-1	CASSYMGTQYF	TGCGCCAGCAGCTATATGGGTACGCAGTATTTT
TRBD2	many	TRBJ2-1	TRBV27	CASSSGLEYVF	TGTGCCAGCAGTTCGGGACTAGAGTATGTCTTC
TRBD2	many	TRBJ2-7	TRBV3-1	CASRLAGESYEQYF	TGTGCCAGCCGACTAGCGGGCGAGTCCTACGAGCAGTACTTC
-	many	TRBJ1-5	TRBV9	CASSVQGGPGQPQHF	TGTGCCAGCAGCGTGCAAGGGGGGCCTGGGCAGCCCCAGCATTTT
TRBD1	many	TRBJ2-3	TRBV7-3	CATSGQFADTQYF	TGTGCCACCTCGGGACAGTTCGCAGATACGCAGTATTTT
-	-	TRBJ2-1	TRBV29-1	CSVRDLSNNEQFF	TGCAGCGTCCGGGACCTTTCTAACAATGAGCAGTTCTTC
TRBD1	-	TRBJ1-6	TRBV20-1	CSARDRDRLNSPLHF	TGCAGTGCAAGGGACCGGGACAGGCTAAATTCACCCCTCCACTTT
-	many	TRBJ2-3	TRBV12-3/TRBV12-4	CASSTKKDTQYF	TGTGCCAGCAGTACAAAGAAAGATACGCAGTATTTT
-	many	TRBJ1-5	TRBV6-1	CASSDSMGNQPQHF	TGTGCCAGCAGTGACTCTATGGGCAATCAGCCCCAGCATTTT
-	-	TRBJ1-2	TRBV29-1	CSVLPAINYGYTF	TGCAGCGTCCTGCCTGCTATTAACTATGGCTACACCTTC
-	few	TRBJ1-1	TRBV30	CAWSVGRNTEAFF	TGTGCCTGGAGTGTTGGCAGAAACACTGAAGCTTTCTTT
-	many	TRBJ2-5	TRBV7-6	CASSLASEETQYF	TGTGCCAGCAGCTTAGCTAGCGAAGAGACCCAGTACTTC
-	few	TRBJ1-1	TRBV28	CASSKDGGWTEAFF	TGTGCCAGCAGCAAGGATGGGGGATGGACTGAAGCTTTCTTT
TRBD1	many	TRBJ2-5	TRBV20-1	CSARRDRGETQYF	TGCAGTGCCCGACGGGACAGGGGAGAGACCCAGTACTTC
-	many	TRBJ2-4	TRBV7-9	CASSLEEIGNIQYF	TGTGCCAGCAGCTTGGAGGAAATTGGAAACATTCAGTACTTC
-	many	TRBJ1-3	TRBV27	CASYQSRGLYSSENTIYF	TGTGCCAGTTACCAATCCAGAGGGCTCTACTCCTCTGAAAACACCATATATTTT
-	many	TRBJ2-3	TRBV28	CASSLVVSADLTDTQYF	TGTGCCAGCAGTTTAGTGGTGTCGGCAGATCTCACAGATACGCAGTATTTT
-	-	TRBJ2-5	TRBV9	CASSARLGAGTQYF	TGTGCCAGCAGCGCAAGACTAGGGGCCGGGACCCAGTACTTC
-	-	TRBJ2-5	TRBV25-1	CASSEFGRETQYF	TGTGCCAGCAGTGAATTTGGTCGAGAGACCCAGTACTTC
-	many	TRBJ1-1	TRBV20-1	CSAPPLGLNTEAFF	TGCAGTGCTCCCCCCTTAGGGCTGAACACTGAAGCTTTCTTT
-	many	TRBJ2-7	TRBV3-1	CASSQVTGAYEQYF	TGTGCCAGCAGCCAAGTTACAGGCGCCTACGAGCAGTACTTC
TRBD2	-	TRBJ2-3	TRBV15	CATSRVPLLAGSSTDTQYF	TGTGCCACCAGCAGAGTCCCCTTACTAGCGGGGTCAAGCACAGATACGCAGTATTTT
-	many	TRBJ1-4	TRBV12-2	CASRLWGDNEKLFF	TGTGCAAGTCGCTTATGGGGTGATAATGAAAAACTGTTTTTT
TRBD1	many	TRBJ1-1	TRBV28	CRSLGEGAVAEAFF	TGTAGGTCCCTGGGGGAGGGGGCAGTCGCTGAAGCTTTCTTT
TRBD2	many	TRBJ2-3	TRBV6-1	CASSGLAGAADTQYF	TGTGCCAGCAGTGGACTAGCGGGAGCGGCAGATACGCAGTATTTT
TRBD2	many	TRBJ2-3	TRBV20-1	CSSVTSGTSQYF	TGCAGTTCGGTGACTAGCGGCACTTCGCAGTATTTT
-	many	TRBJ1-1	TRBV7-9	CASSLESVGNTEAFF	TGTGCCAGCAGCTTAGAGTCAGTGGGGAACACTGAAGCTTTCTTT
-	many	TRBJ1-1	TRBV28	CASSFIRRHLGSGATEAFF	TGTGCCAGCAGTTTCATCCGCAGGCATCTGGGGTCGGGAGCCACTGAAGCTTTCTTT
TRBD1	many	TRBJ1-5	TRBV28	CASSFRGTGGRAQHF	TGTGCCAGCAGTTTCAGGGGGACAGGGGGGCGAGCCCAGCATTTT
TRBD2	many	TRBJ2-5	TRBV7-9	CASSLPKRLAGVQETQYF	TGTGCCAGCAGCTTACCGAAACGACTAGCGGGAGTACAAGAGACCCAGTACTTC
-	many	TRBJ2-5	TRBV7-8	CASSLGDRETQYF	TGTGCCAGCAGCTTAGGGGATAGGGAGACCCAGTACTTT
-	many	TRBJ1-3	TRBV24-1	CATPNSGNTIYF	TGTGCCACCCCGAACTCTGGAAACACCATATATTTT